This TCR beta chain originates from a study of T cells after posttransplantation cyclophosphamide. Study results and caveats: Later post-transplant blood repertoires were often dominated by donor CD8+ memory clones.

Germline assignment: CDR1 MNHEY and CDR2 SMNVEV (reference sequence). The V and J ends lost 1 base and 2 bases, in that order; junction bases with no gene match: 4. There are 15 residues in the CDR3. Comments on this clone: Its antigen is not known.

The assay was immunoSEQ multiplex PCR, and TCRdb's table has in-frame clones only and misses some. This repertoire holds 30,000 to 45,000 clones, and none appear only once. Material: PBMCs. This clonotype was sampled from a girl aged 5-17 years in good health, CMV-negative, and a related stem cell transplant donor. The rearrangement links TRBV27 to TRBJ2-5, with 7 bases matching TRBD2. The CDR3 is CASSLFRGGQETQYF. The CDR3 nucleotides read TGTGCCAGCAGTTTATTTCGCGGGGGACAAGAGACCCAGTACTTC.